This TCR beta chain stems from a study of OX40 agonist ivuxolimab in advanced cancers. Study background: Patients took ivuxolimab, an agonistic anti-OX40 (CD134) antibody.

Produced via immunoSEQ multiplex PCR; TCRdb's table is partial and in-frame only. The sample carries 45,000 to 55,000 clones, around 83% recorded once. It was autoimmune disease history or systemic immunosuppression that excluded patients. Points from the study as a whole: Normalized T-cell clonal expansion was also low in some nonresponders.

Concerning this clone itself: Its antigen is unknown.

The CDR3 spans 15 residues. Looked up from germline, CDR1 is SGHTA and CDR2 is FQGNSA. V lost 4 bases, J lost 2 bases, and 14 bases lay in between. This TCR derives from an adult with an advanced solid tumor such as melanoma, head and neck, liver or kidney cancer. This material consisted of CD4+ or CD8+ T cells sorted from blood, taken in a trial of the OX40 agonist ivuxolimab. This chain joins TRBV7-2 and TRBJ2-5; D gene uncertain. The CDR3 region is CASSYQPGKQETQYF. CDR3 in DNA: TGTGCCAGCAGCTACCAACCAGGAAAACAAGAGACCCAGTACTTC.